A single sample is the source of the 5 T cell receptor beta chains below, sequenced in a study of CD8 T cells in Susac syndrome. When the RNA was reverse transcribed, random hexamers were used with an input of roughly 0.45 to 1 ug. TCRdb independently ran MiXCR on the immunoSEQ multiplex PCR reads; one entry per CDR3 protein. This sample has 130,000 to 150,000 distinct CDR3 sequences, with approximately 94% found just once. Material for sequencing was CD4+ T cells from PBMCs. These receptors all come from a human donor in good health.

The chain joins TRBV29-1 to TRBJ1-1; no definite D call. Germline V CDR1 and CDR2: SQVTM, ANQGSEA. V dropped 1 base and J dropped 2 bases, with 11 bases sitting between them. The CDR3 covers 14 residues. CDR3 sequence reads: CSVEVLGRNTEAFF. CDR3 coding DNA: TGCAGCGTTGAAGTTTTGGGTCGCAACACTGAAGCTTTCTTT. The full variable domain, in which reference TRBV29-1 and TRBJ1-1 provide the parts outside the CDR3, is SAVISQKPSRDICQRGTSLTIQCQVDSQVTMMFWYRQQPGQSLTLIATANQGSEATYESGFVIDKFPISRPNLTFSTLTVSNMSPEDSSIYLCSVEVLGRNTEAFFGQGTRLTVV.

V is TRBV12-3 or TRBV12-4 and J is TRBJ2-7; 7 bases fit TRBD2. The CDR3 sequence is 15 residues long. Trimming took 3 bases from V and 1 from J; bases not matched to a gene: 6. CDR3 residues: CASSFSGPYSYEQYF. In DNA form, the CDR3 reads TGTGCCAGCAGTTTTAGCGGGCCGTATTCCTACGAGCAGTACTTC.

The chain joins TRBV19 to TRBJ1-1; D uncertain. V was pared by 4 bases and J by 1 base, with 7 bases between. Germline assignment: CDR1 LNHDA and CDR2 SQIVND (reference sequence). The CDR3 length is 13 residues. The CDR3 DNA sequence: TGTGCCAGTAGTAGTGTCGGGAACACTGAAGCTTTCTTT. It codes for CASSSVGNTEAFF.

The chain has TRBV28 and TRBJ1-2; 7 bases map to TRBD1. The trim removed 3 bases at V and 8 bases at J, leaving 6 bases unmatched. The CDR3 is made up of 13 amino acids. The germline V gene encodes CDR1 MDHEN and CDR2 SYDVKM. The CDR3 coding sequence is TGTGCCAGCAGTTTGCAAGGGGGCGTCGGCTACACCTTC. Its protein product is CASSLQGGVGYTF.

The rearrangement joins TRBV30 to TRBJ1-1, with D unresolved. This CDR3 contains 11 residues. V lost 3 bases and J lost 6, with 8 bases in between. Looked up from germline, CDR1 is GTSNPN and CDR2 is SVGIG (reference sequence). The CDR3 region has the DNA TGTGCCTGGAGAGAGGGATCTGAAGCTTTCTTT. Translating gives CAWREGSEAFF.